Sequencing of this T cell receptor (beta chain) was carried out in a study of blood T cell repertoires in COVID-19 (dated by TCRdb to the early 2020s). In terms of the full investigation: Collaborator samples came from the United States, Italy and Spain and covered acute and convalescent phases of COVID-19. Samples were obtained from the ongoing ImmuneRACE study (first 160 participants) and from some 1,300 subjects provided by 6 global collaborators. A de-identified subject ID, COVID-19 status, age in years and sex were almost always included in the sample metadata. HLA class I and class II types, where available, came from metadata supplied by the sample provider rather than from assay-based typing. The repertoires were made available in a free public database intended to serve as a resource for research on the immune response to SARS-CoV-2. The prospective study material was composed of cDNA or gDNA derived from T cells, B-cell-depleted T cells, or PBMCs. Deeply sampled blood TCRbeta repertoires from subjects exposed to, actively infected with, or recovered from COVID-19 were included in the dataset. Study-wide findings and limitations: How much clinical and demographic metadata was included differed by source and by participant, and the metadata was provided uncurated.

The collaborating institutions used their own protocols to collect whole blood in K2EDTA tubes. For TCRbeta analysis, collaborators shipped samples in one of three forms: frozen whole blood, isolated PBMCs, or DNA extracted from either of those sample types. TCRbeta CDR3 regions were amplified from genomic DNA by means of the immunoSEQ Assay, a bias-controlled multiplex PCR. In the authors' own workflow: Within the assay, amplification of reference gene primers was used to estimate how many nucleated cells each sample contained. Sequence reads were collapsed and filtered to measure the absolute abundance of every unique TCRbeta CDR3 rearrangement. Productive Simpson clonality was computed per sample as the square root of Simpson's diversity index over productive rearrangements. TCRdb took over this immuneACCESS table, retaining in-frame rearrangements with V and J assigned. Such tables are incomplete; in checked studies, under half of the missing clones stem from an unresolved V gene, and the remainder is unexplained. V and J calls plus clone size are reproduced from that table; the DNA served to infer D and trimming. This sample is represented by some 200,000 clones; around nine tenths of them were singletons. The top ten constitute about 3% of the sample.

This clone was detected only a few times. The target of this receptor is not known. No quality values exist for individual bases; no much larger clone is one base distant. CDR1 and CDR2, per the germline V gene, are SGHRS and YFSETQ. Including cysteine and phenylalanine, the CDR3 has 16 amino acids. The DNA shown is the 48-base CDR3, in frame from base 1. Unmatched junction bases come to 13, with V trimmed by 4 bases and J by 4 bases. Sequenced sample: peripheral blood. The sequence links TRBV5-1 to TRBJ2-7, with TRBD1 matching 8 junction bases. The origin of this receptor is a man aged 40-55 years with active or convalescent COVID-19. The DNA sequence is as follows: TGCGCCAGCAGCGCGCTGGAACGGACAGGGAAGTACGAGCAGTACTTC. This encodes CASSALERTGKYEQYF.